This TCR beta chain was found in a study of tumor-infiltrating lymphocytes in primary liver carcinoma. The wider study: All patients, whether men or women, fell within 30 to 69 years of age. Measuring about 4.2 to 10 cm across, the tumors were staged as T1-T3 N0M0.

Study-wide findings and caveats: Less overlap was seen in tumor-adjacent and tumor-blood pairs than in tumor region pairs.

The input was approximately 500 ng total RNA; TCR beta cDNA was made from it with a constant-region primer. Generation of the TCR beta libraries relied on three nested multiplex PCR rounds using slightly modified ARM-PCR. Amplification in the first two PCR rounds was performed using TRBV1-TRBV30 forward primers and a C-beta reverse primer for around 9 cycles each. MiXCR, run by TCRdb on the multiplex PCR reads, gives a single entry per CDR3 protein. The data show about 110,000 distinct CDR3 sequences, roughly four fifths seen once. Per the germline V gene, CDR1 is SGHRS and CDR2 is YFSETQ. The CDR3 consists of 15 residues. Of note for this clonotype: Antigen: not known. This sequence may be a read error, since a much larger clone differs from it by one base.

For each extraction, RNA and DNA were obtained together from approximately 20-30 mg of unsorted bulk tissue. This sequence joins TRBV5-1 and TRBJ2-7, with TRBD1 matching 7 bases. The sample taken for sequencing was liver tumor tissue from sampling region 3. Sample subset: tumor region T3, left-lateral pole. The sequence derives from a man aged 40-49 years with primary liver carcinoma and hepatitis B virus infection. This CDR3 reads CASDEGGGSSYEQHF. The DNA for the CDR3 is TGCGCCAGCGACGAAGGGGGCGGAAGCTCCTACGAGCAGCACTTC.